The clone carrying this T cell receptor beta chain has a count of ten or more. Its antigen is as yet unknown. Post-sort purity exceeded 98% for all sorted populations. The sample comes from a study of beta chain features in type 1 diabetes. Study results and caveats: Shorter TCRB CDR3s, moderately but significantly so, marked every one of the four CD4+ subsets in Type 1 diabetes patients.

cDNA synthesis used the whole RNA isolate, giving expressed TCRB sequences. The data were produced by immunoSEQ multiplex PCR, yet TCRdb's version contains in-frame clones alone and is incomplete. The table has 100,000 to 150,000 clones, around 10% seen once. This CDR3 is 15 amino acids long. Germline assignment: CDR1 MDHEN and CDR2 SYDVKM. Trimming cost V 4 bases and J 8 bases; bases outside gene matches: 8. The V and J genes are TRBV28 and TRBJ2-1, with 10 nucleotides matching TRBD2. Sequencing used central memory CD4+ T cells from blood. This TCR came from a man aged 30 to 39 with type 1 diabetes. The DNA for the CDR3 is TGTGCCAGCAGTTCTATAGCGGGGGGTGTGTATGAGCAGTTCTTC. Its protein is CASSSIAGGVYEQFF.